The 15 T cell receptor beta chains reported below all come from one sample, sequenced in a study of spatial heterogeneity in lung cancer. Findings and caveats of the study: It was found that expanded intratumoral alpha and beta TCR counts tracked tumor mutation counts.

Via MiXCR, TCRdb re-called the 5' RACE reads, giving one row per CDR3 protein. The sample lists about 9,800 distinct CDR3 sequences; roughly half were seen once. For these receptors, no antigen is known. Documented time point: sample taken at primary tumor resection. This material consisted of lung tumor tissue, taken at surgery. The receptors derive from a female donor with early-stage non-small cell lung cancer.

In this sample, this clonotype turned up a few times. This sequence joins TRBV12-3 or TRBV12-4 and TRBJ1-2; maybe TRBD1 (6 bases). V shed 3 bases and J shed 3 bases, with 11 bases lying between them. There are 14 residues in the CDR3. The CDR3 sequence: CASSFRDNYYGYTF. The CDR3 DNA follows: TGTGCCAGCAGTTTCCGGGACAACTACTATGGCTACACCTTC.

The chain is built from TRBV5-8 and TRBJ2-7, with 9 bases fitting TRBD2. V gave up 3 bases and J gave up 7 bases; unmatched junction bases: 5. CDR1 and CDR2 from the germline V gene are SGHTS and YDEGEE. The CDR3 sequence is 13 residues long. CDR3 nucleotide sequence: TGTGCCAGCAGCTGGGGGGGACTAGCTGAGCAGTACTTC. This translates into CASSWGGLAEQYF.

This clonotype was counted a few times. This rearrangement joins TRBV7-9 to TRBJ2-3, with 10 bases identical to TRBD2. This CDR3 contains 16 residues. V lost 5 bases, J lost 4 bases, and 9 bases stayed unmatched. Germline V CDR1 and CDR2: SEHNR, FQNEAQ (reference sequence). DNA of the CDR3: TGTGCCAGCAGCGGCAGGACTAGCGGACGGTCAGATACGCAGTATTTT. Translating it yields CASSGRTSGRSDTQYF.

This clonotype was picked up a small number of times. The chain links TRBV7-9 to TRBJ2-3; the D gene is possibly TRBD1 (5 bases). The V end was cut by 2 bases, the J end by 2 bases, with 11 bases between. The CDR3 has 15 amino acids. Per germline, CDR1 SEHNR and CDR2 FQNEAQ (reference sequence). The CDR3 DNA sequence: TGTGCCAGCAGCTTAACCAGGGCCGTCACAGATACGCAGTATTTT. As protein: CASSLTRAVTDTQYF.

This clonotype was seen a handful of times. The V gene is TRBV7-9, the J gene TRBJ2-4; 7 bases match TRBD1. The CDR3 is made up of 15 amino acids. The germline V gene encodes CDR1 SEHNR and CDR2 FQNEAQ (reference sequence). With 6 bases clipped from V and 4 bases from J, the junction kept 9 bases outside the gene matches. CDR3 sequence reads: CASRGDSRSKNIQYF. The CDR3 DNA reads TGTGCCAGCAGGGGGGACAGCAGGTCTAAAAACATTCAGTACTTC.

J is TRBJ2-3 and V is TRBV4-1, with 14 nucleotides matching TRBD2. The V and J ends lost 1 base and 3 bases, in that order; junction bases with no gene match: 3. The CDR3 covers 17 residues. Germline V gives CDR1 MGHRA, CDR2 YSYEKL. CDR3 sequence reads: CASSQGLAGGWTDTQYF. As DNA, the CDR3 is TGCGCCAGCAGCCAAGGACTAGCGGGGGGGTGGACAGATACGCAGTATTTT.

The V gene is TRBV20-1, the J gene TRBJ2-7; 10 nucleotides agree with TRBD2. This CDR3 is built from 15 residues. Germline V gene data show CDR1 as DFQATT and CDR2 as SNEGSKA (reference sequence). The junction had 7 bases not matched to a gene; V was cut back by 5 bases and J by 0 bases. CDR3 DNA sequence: TGCAGTGCTGCCCGAGGACTAGCGGCCTCCTACGAGCAGTACTTC. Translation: CSAARGLAASYEQYF.

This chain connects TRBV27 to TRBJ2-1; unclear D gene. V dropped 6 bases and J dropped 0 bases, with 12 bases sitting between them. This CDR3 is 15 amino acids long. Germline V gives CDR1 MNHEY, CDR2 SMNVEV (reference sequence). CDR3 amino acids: CASRQPRPSYNEQFF. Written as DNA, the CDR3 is TGTGCCAGCAGACAGCCCAGACCCTCCTACAATGAGCAGTTCTTC.

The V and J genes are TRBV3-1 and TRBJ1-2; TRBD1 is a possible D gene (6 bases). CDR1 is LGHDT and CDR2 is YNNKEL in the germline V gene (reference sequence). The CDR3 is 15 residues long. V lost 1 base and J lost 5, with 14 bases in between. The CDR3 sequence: CASSQGDKKEYGYTF. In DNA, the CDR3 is TGTGCCAGCAGCCAAGGGGACAAAAAGGAATATGGCTACACCTTC.

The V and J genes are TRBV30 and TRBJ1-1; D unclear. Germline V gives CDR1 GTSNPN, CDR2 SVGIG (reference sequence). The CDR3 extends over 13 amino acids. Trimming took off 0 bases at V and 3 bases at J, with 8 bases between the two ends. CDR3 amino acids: CAWSVGWDTEAFF. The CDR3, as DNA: TGTGCCTGGAGTGTGGGGTGGGACACTGAAGCTTTCTTT.

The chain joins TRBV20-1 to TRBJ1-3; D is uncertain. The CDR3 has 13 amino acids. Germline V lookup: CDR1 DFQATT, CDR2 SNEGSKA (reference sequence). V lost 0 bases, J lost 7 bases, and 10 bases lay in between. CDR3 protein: CSAREAGKNTIYF. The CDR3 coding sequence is TGCAGTGCTAGAGAAGCGGGAAAGAACACCATATATTTT.

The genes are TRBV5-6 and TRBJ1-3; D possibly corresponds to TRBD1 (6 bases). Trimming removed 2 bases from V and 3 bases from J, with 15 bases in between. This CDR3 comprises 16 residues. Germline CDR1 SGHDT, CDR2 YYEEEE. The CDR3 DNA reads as TGTGCCAGCAGCTTTGACCAGGGACACTTTGGAAACACCATATATTTT. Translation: CASSFDQGHFGNTIYF.

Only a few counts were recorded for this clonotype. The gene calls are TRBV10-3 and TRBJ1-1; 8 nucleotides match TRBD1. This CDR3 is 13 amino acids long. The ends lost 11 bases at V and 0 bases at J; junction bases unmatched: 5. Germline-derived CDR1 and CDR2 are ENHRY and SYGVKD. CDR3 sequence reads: CAAQGALNTEAFF. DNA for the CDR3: TGTGCCGCCCAGGGGGCCTTGAACACTGAAGCTTTCTTT.

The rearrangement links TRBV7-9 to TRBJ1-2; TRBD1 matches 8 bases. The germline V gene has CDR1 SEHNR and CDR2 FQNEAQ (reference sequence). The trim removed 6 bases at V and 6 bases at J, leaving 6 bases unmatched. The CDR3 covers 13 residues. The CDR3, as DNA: TGTGCCAGCAGACTCAGACAGGGGAATGGCTACACCTTC. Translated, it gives CASRLRQGNGYTF.

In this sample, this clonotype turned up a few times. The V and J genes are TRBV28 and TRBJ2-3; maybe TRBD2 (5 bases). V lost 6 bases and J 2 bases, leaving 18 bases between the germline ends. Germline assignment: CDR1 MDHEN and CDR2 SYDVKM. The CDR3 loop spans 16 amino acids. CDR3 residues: CASRGVESFNTDTQYF. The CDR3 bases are TGTGCCAGCAGGGGAGTGGAGAGCTTTAACACAGATACGCAGTATTTT.